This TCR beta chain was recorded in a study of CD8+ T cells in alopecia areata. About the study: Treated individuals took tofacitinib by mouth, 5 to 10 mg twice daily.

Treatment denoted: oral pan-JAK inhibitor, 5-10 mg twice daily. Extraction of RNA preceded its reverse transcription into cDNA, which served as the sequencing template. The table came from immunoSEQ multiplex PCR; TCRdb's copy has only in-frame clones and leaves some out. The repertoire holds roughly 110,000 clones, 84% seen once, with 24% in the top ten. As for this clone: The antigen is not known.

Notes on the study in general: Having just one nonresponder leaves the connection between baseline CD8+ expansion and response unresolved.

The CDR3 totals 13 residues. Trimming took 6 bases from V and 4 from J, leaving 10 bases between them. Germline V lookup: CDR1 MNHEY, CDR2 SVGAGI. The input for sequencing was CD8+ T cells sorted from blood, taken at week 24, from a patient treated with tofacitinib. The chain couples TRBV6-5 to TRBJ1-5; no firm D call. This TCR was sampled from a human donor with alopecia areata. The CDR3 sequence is CASSLNWNQPQHF. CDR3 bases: TGTGCCAGCAGCCTTAATTGGAATCAGCCCCAGCATTTT.